This T cell receptor beta chain originates from a study of blood T cell repertoires in COVID-19. Study-level background: Acute and convalescent COVID-19 specimens originated in the United States, Italy and Spain.

The CDR3 has 14 amino acids. V shed 6 bases, J shed 4 bases, and the junction held 7 bases outside the gene matches. CDR1 ENHRY and CDR2 SYGVKD come from the germline V gene. Methods used by the authors: Estimated nucleated cell counts came from reference gene primer amplification. TCRdb's table, derived via immunoSEQ multiplex PCR, lists solely in-frame clones and lacks some. The DNA gave D and trimming, while V, J and clone size come from that table. Of roughly 140,000 clones in the sample, approximately 84% were seen once. The TCR comes from a woman aged 55-70 years with acute or convalescent COVID-19. Sequences were obtained from peripheral blood. The gene calls are TRBV10-3 and TRBJ1-1, with 8 nucleotides matching TRBD1. CDR3 sequence: CAIRVDRGGTEAFF. The CDR3 DNA follows: TGTGCCATCAGGGTAGACAGGGGTGGCACTGAAGCTTTCTTT.